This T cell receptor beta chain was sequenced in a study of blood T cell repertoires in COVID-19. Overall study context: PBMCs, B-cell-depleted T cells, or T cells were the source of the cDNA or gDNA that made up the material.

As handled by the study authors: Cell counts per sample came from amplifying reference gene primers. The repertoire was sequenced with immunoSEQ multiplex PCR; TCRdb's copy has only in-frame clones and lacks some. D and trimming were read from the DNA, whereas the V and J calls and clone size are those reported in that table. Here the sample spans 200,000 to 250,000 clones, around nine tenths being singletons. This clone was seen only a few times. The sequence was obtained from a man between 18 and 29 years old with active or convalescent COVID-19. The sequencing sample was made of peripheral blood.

CDR3 residues: CASSPDRGAGNTIYF. Written as DNA, the CDR3 is TGTGCCAGCAGCCCCGACAGGGGGGCAGGAAACACCATATATTTT. This chain links TRBV7-2 with TRBJ1-3, with 9 bases identical to TRBD1. Germline V gene data show CDR1 as SGHTA and CDR2 as FQGNSA. The V gene end was trimmed by 5 bases and the J gene end by 4 bases; junction bases not matched to a gene: 6. This CDR3 has 15 residues.